This T cell receptor beta chain was found in a study of glioma-infiltrating T cells. Across the whole study: Presurgical dexamethasone in glioma patients lasted six or fewer days. Blood libraries targeted roughly 4.5- to 11-fold coverage of 900,000 to 1,000,000 T cells. Findings and limits, study-wide: Signature shared blood CDR3 motifs were enriched in low-divergence and depleted in high-divergence patients.

This clonotype was found once. The target antigen is unknown. This may stem from a read error, because a much larger clone lies one nucleotide away. The V gene's germline CDR1 is MNHNS and CDR2 SASEGT. CDR3 size: 12 residues. Trimming shortened V by 6 bases and J by 7 bases, and 12 bases separated the two germline ends. Using RNA template, CDR3s of TCR alpha and beta were amplified with iRepertoire arm-PCR. TCRdb recomputed calls from the multiplex PCR reads with MiXCR, one row per CDR3 protein. The sample comprises about 380,000 distinct CDR3 sequences, 41% of which are singletons, and around 11% rests with the top ten.

The sequencing input was glioma tissue, nonneoplastic brain tissue, or PBMCs (not recorded which). The chain carries TRBV6-1 and TRBJ2-5, with D possibly TRBD2 on 6 matching bases. This TCR derives from a human donor with low-grade glioma or glioblastoma, undergoing nonglioma brain surgery, or in good health (not recorded which). CDR3 bases: TGTGCCAGCAGCCCGGGCGGGGCGACCCAGTACTTC. It translates to CASSPGGATQYF.